A single count supports the clone carrying this T cell receptor (beta chain). The data originate from a study of blood T cell repertoires in COVID-19. Looking at the study overall: The United States, Italy and Spain provided the acute and convalescent COVID-19 samples. T cells, B-cell-depleted T cells, or PBMCs supplied cDNA or gDNA.

In the source study's methods: Estimated nucleated cell counts came from reference gene primer amplification. Using immunoSEQ multiplex PCR, the repertoire was profiled, and TCRdb retains in-frame clones only, with some absent. Clone size and the V and J calls come from that table; the DNA yielded D and trimming. The sample lists approximately 160,000 clones; over 90% were seen once. The J segment lost 6 bases and the V segment lost 2 bases, leaving 9 bases of the junction unmatched. The CDR3 is 15 residues long. Per germline, CDR1 SGDLS and CDR2 YYNGEE. One Seattle source followed patients from active infection through their disease course.

The chain is built from TRBV9 and TRBJ2-3; 7 nucleotides line up with TRBD1. This sequence was found in a woman aged 55-70 years with COVID-19, enrolled during active disease. Sequences were obtained from peripheral blood. CDR3 residues: CASSVSTGRPDTQYF. The CDR3 coding sequence is TGTGCCAGCAGCGTGTCGACAGGGCGGCCGGATACGCAGTATTTT. Combining the CDR3 with reference TRBV9 and TRBJ2-3 gives the whole variable domain DSGVTQTPKHLITATGQRVTLRCSPRSGDLSVYWYQQSLDQGLQFLIQYYNGEERAKGNILERFSAQQFPDLHSELNLSSLELGDSALYFCASSVSTGRPDTQYFGPGTRLTVL.